These 26 T cell receptor beta chains share one sample of origin, sequenced in a study of shared clonotypes between healthy human individuals. Naive CD8 populations comprised CD45RO-negative cells positively selected for CCR7, excluding terminally differentiated effector memory CD45RA+ cells. Sequencing was performed with immunoSEQ multiplex PCR; in TCRdb, only in-frame clones are kept and a portion is missing. The sample holds around 2.1 million clones, 85% to 95% seen once. Sequenced material: naive CD8+ T cells from PBMCs. The receptors derive from a man between 18 and 29 years old in good health. Some clones in this sample may be carry-over from other donors' samples.

The chain combines TRBV27 with TRBJ2-1; 9 bases are a match to TRBD2. The CDR3 runs to 16 residues. CDR1 MNHEY and CDR2 SMNVEV come from the germline V gene (reference sequence). With V trimmed by 0 bases and J by 4 bases, 4 bases remained unmatched. CDR3 region: CASSLSGTSRYNEQFF. As DNA, the CDR3 is TGTGCCAGCAGTTTATCGGGGACTAGCAGATACAATGAGCAGTTCTTC.

The chain joins TRBV5-1 to TRBJ2-7; the match to TRBD1 covers 8 bases. The CDR3 is 15 amino acids. The trim removed 0 bases at V and 3 bases at J, leaving 5 bases unmatched. From germline, CDR1 is SGHRS and CDR2 YFSETQ. CDR3 region: CASSLGQGLFYEQYF. CDR3 nucleotide sequence: TGCGCCAGCAGCTTGGGACAGGGGTTGTTCTACGAGCAGTACTTC. Full variable domain (outside the CDR3, taken from reference TRBV5-1 and TRBJ2-7): KAGVTQTPRYLIKTRGQQVTLSCSPISGHRSVSWYQQTPGQGLQFLFEYFSETQRNKGNFPGRFSGRQFSNSRSEMNVSTLELGDSALYLCASSLGQGLFYEQYFGPGTRLTVT.

The rearrangement links TRBV15 to TRBJ2-1; 8 positions match TRBD2. After removal of 5 bases from V and 9 bases from J, the junction contained 12 bases not matched to a gene. The CDR3 runs to 15 residues. CDR1 and CDR2 (germline): LNHNV, YYDKDF (reference sequence). The DNA for the CDR3 is TGTGCCACCAGCTCCCCACGGGAGGGCCTAGGTGAGCAGTTCTTC. It codes for CATSSPREGLGEQFF.

The chain combines TRBV28 with TRBJ2-7, with D hard to call. The CDR3 extends over 13 amino acids. V gave up 5 bases and J gave up 3 bases, with 11 bases separating them. Germline V gene lookup returns CDR1 MDHEN and CDR2 SYDVKM. CDR3 DNA: TGTGCCAGCAGTAATATAGCTGGCTACGAGCAGTACTTC. It is translated as CASSNIAGYEQYF.

The J gene is TRBJ2-7, the V gene TRBV2; TRBD1 might be the D (6 bases). Germline CDR1 SNHLY, CDR2 FYNNEI. The CDR3 runs 15 residues. V was pared by 6 bases and J by 3 bases, with 18 bases between. The CDR3 nucleotides read TGTGCCAGCAGCTTCTCACAGGGAAGGCTCTACGAGCAGTACTTC. Encoded protein: CASSFSQGRLYEQYF. The full variable domain, its missing parts supplied by reference TRBV2 and TRBJ2-7, is EPEVTQTPSHQVTQMGQEVILRCVPISNHLYFYWYRQILGQKVEFLVSFYNNEISEKSEIFDDQFSVERPDGSNFTLKIRSTKLEDSAMYFCASSFSQGRLYEQYFGPGTRLTVT.

V usage is TRBV5-1 and J usage is TRBJ2-2; maybe TRBD1 (7 bases). The CDR3 spans 17 residues. Germline V gene lookup returns CDR1 SGHRS and CDR2 YFSETQ. Trimming removed 0 bases from V and 0 bases from J, with 12 bases in between. The CDR3 DNA follows: TGCGCCAGCAGCTTGGTGCAGGGGGGTCCGAACACCGGGGAGCTGTTTTTT. Its translation is CASSLVQGGPNTGELFF.

CDR3 DNA: TGTGCCAGCAGCGTAGACCACGTTTTCTACGAGCAGTACTTC. Translation: CASSVDHVFYEQYF. This chain connects TRBV9 to TRBJ2-7; the D is unclear. V was cut by 0 bases and J by 3 bases, with 10 bases left in between. CDR1 and CDR2 (germline): SGDLS, YYNGEE. The CDR3 totals 14 residues.

This clone occurred a few times. Other nucleotide sequences in the sample specify the same CDR3. The chain employs TRBV27 and TRBJ2-7, with TRBD1 identical over 7 bases. Germline CDR1 and CDR2: MNHEY and SMNVEV (reference sequence). The V gene end was trimmed by 4 bases and the J gene end by 2 bases; junction bases not matched to a gene: 2. The CDR3 is made up of 13 amino acids. CDR3 nucleotide sequence: TGTGCCAGCAGTTCGGGACAGACCTACGAGCAGTACTTC. It translates to CASSSGQTYEQYF.

On this clone: Compared with germline, one end of the junction differs, possibly owing to a read error. This chain links TRBV7-9 with TRBJ2-6; TRBD1 matches at 7 bases. Germline V CDR1 and CDR2: SEHNR, FQNEAQ (reference sequence). CDR3 length equals 16 residues. Written as DNA, the CDR3 is TGTGCCAGCGAGGCCAGACAGGGTTCTGGGGCCAACGTCCTGGCTTTC. Translation gives CASEARQGSGANVLAF.

V usage is TRBV10-3 and J usage is TRBJ2-2; 11 positions match TRBD2. The junction had 4 bases not matched to a gene; V was cut back by 6 bases and J by 1 base. CDR3 length: 16 amino acids. Per germline, CDR1 ENHRY and CDR2 SYGVKD. CDR3 coding DNA: TGTGCCATCAGGCCGGGACTAGCGGAGAACACCGGGGAGCTGTTTTTT. Protein product: CAIRPGLAENTGELFF.

The sample holds one count of this clone. The rearrangement joins TRBV11-2 to TRBJ2-1; a weak D match, TRBD2 (6 bases). V was pared by 1 base and J by 2 bases, with 12 bases between. The germline gives CDR1 SGHAT, CDR2 FQNNGV. This CDR3 contains 16 residues. CDR3 sequence: CASSLAGGTPYNEQFF. CDR3 nucleotides: TGTGCCAGCAGCTTAGCAGGCGGGACCCCCTACAATGAGCAGTTCTTC.

The V call is TRBV5-6, the J call TRBJ2-1, with a tentative D call TRBD2 (5 bases). Germline values: CDR1 SGHDT, CDR2 YYEEEE. This CDR3 comprises 14 residues. The V gene lost 7 bases and the J gene lost 9 bases, with 20 bases spanning the gap. CDR3 sequence: CASEGPPRRAEQFF. CDR3 DNA: TGTGCCAGCGAGGGCCCCCCCAGAAGAGCTGAGCAGTTCTTC.

A word on this clone: A junction boundary mismatches the germline segment, possibly from a read error. The chain links TRBV25-1 to TRBJ2-5; no reliable D call. Germline assignment: CDR1 MGHDK and CDR2 SYGVNS. This CDR3 spans 10 amino acids. The CDR3 nucleotides are TGTGCCAGCAGTGAAGATACCCAGTACTTC. Translated: CASSEDTQYF.

This clone was recorded once. The chain couples TRBV19 to TRBJ1-2; 8 positions match TRBD1. V shed 10 bases and J 4 bases; nucleotides not matched to a gene: 20. The V gene's germline CDR1 is LNHDA and CDR2 SQIVND (reference sequence). The CDR3 covers 17 residues. The CDR3 DNA is TGTGCCACCGTTGCGGGGACAGGAAGTCGGATTGGCTATGGCTACACCTTC. Its protein product is CATVAGTGSRIGYGYTF.

This chain joins TRBV10-2 and TRBJ2-7; 7 positions agree with TRBD2. In germline, CDR1 is WSHSY, CDR2 SAAADI. The CDR3 totals 17 residues. J gave up 3 bases and V 0 bases, and 11 bases lay outside the gene matches. The CDR3 nucleotides are TGCGCCAGCAGTGAGTCTGGCACGGGGGGACCCGACTACGAGCAGTACTTC. Protein: CASSESGTGGPDYEQYF.

V is TRBV7-3 and J is TRBJ2-7; 12 nucleotides line up with TRBD2. With V trimmed by 4 bases and J by 4 bases, 8 bases remained unmatched. Looked up from germline, CDR1 is SGHTA and CDR2 is FQGTGA. The length of the CDR3 is 16 residues. The CDR3 sequence: CASSWGGLAGPYEQYF. Here the CDR3 DNA reads TGTGCCAGCAGCTGGGGAGGACTAGCGGGACCTTACGAGCAGTACTTC. Using reference TRBV7-3 and TRBJ2-7 for the parts outside the CDR3, the full variable domain is GAGVSQTPSNKVTEKGKYVELRCDPISGHTALYWYRQSLGQGPEFLIYFQGTGAADDSGLPNDRFFAVRPEGSVSTLKIQRTERGDSAVYLCASSWGGLAGPYEQYFGPGTRLTVT.

The V and J genes are TRBV28 and TRBJ2-7, with D unclear. V lost 6 bases, J lost 4 bases, and 22 bases lay in between. The CDR3 spans 16 residues. Germline loops: CDR1 MDHEN, CDR2 SYDVKM. The CDR3: CASRLAQEGLQYEQYF. The CDR3 DNA sequence: TGTGCCAGCAGGCTCGCGCAGGAAGGCCTCCAATACGAGCAGTACTTC.

For this clone: The sample has other DNA sequences that encode this CDR3 too. The chain has TRBV29-1 and TRBJ1-3, with D possibly matching TRBD1 (5 bases). The CDR3 runs to 12 residues. The V end was cut by 7 bases, the J end by 1 base, with 8 bases between. Germline V lookup: CDR1 SQVTM, CDR2 ANQGSEA. The CDR3 region is CSARGSGNTIYF. In nucleotides, the CDR3 is TGCAGCGCAAGGGGTTCTGGAAACACCATATATTTT.

The chain couples TRBV14 to TRBJ1-4, with unresolved D. V lost 1 base and J lost 8, with 14 bases in between. The germline V gene encodes CDR1 SGHDN and CDR2 FVKESK. The length of the CDR3 is 15 residues. In nucleotides, the CDR3 is TGTGCCAGCAGCCAAGGTGTGCACCTTTTCGAAAAACTGTTTTTT. Translated: CASSQGVHLFEKLFF.

This clone was seen just once. The V and J genes are TRBV29-1 and TRBJ2-5, with D possibly matching TRBD2 (5 bases). CDR3 length equals 12 residues. Germline CDR1 is SQVTM and CDR2 is ANQGSEA. V was trimmed by 4 bases and J by 7 bases, leaving 13 bases between them. CDR3 nucleotides: TGCAGCGTTGGTTCGGAGGCCCCGACCCAGTACTTC. Translation: CSVGSEAPTQYF.

The chain employs TRBV27 and TRBJ2-7, with D perhaps TRBD1 or TRBD2 (5 bases each). The CDR3 spans 18 residues. Germline lookup yields CDR1 MNHEY and CDR2 SMNVEV (reference sequence). The V end was cut by 8 bases, the J end by 3 bases, with 29 bases between. The CDR3 region has the DNA TGTGCCAGCTCCACACACCCCGGGACCCGCCATCCTTACTACGAGCAGTACTTC. Its protein product is CASSTHPGTRHPYYEQYF.

This chain links TRBV28 with TRBJ1-3; 7 positions match TRBD1. The CDR3 is made up of 14 amino acids. V was clipped by 6 bases and J by 0 bases; unmatched bases: 2. Per the germline V gene, CDR1 is MDHEN and CDR2 is SYDVKM. The CDR3 coding sequence is TGTGCCAGCAGCTCAGGGGGCTCTGGAAACACCATATATTTT. Encoded protein: CASSSGGSGNTIYF. Full variable domain (outside the CDR3, taken from reference TRBV28 and TRBJ1-3): DVKVTQSSRYLVKRTGEKVFLECVQDMDHENMFWYRQDPGLGLRLIYFSYDVKMKEKGDIPEGYSVSREKKERFSLILESASTNQTSMYLCASSSGGSGNTIYFGEGSWLTVV.

On this clone itself: The same CDR3 can be traced to other DNA sequences in this sample. CDR3 loop: CASRPTGSYGYTF. In DNA, the CDR3 is TGTGCCAGCAGACCCACAGGGAGCTATGGCTACACCTTC. V gene TRBV28 combines with J gene TRBJ1-2; D might be TRBD1 (6 bases). Germline CDR1 MDHEN, CDR2 SYDVKM. The CDR3 is 13 amino acids. Trimming pared 6 bases from V and 4 bases from J, leaving 12 bases between.

The V and J genes are TRBV2 and TRBJ2-1; 7 bases line up with TRBD2. The CDR3 totals 15 residues. The V gene end was trimmed by 4 bases and the J gene end by 10 bases; junction bases not matched to a gene: 13. Germline V gives CDR1 SNHLY, CDR2 FYNNEI. The CDR3 DNA follows: TGTGCCAGCAGTGTTAAGACTAGCAGCCCCGGGGAGCAGTTCTTC. Protein sequence: CASSVKTSSPGEQFF.

J is TRBJ2-7 and V is TRBV6-1; weak D call: TRBD1 (6 bases). The CDR3 runs to 17 residues. Germline V lookup: CDR1 MNHNS, CDR2 SASEGT. V dropped 0 bases and J dropped 0 bases, with 15 bases sitting between them. The CDR3 DNA sequence: TGTGCCAGCAGTGAAGCTACAGGGTTTCCGAGCTCCTACGAGCAGTACTTC. This codes for CASSEATGFPSSYEQYF.

The V gene is TRBV19, the J gene TRBJ2-1, with 7 nucleotides matching TRBD1. Trimming cost V 8 bases and J 2 bases; bases outside gene matches: 9. Per the germline V gene, CDR1 is LNHDA and CDR2 is SQIVND (reference sequence). The CDR3 loop spans 15 amino acids. The CDR3: CASQPGQRTYNEQFF. In DNA form, the CDR3 reads TGTGCCAGTCAGCCGGGACAGCGGACCTACAATGAGCAGTTCTTC.